This T cell receptor beta chain emerged from a study of shared clonotypes between healthy human individuals. Terminally differentiated effector memory CD45RA+ cells were excluded by CCR7 positive selection of CD45RO-negative cells. Study-wide results and caveats: Naive subsets generally had larger estimated richness than memory subsets.

Germline V gene data show CDR1 as LGHNA and CDR2 as YNFKEQ. The CDR3 has 17 residues. V lost 0 bases, J lost 3 bases, and 17 bases lay in between. Original analysis: ImmunoSEQ output held junction-only sequences without quality scores, so filtering differed. Sequencing was performed with immunoSEQ multiplex PCR; in TCRdb, only in-frame clones are kept and a portion is missing. V and J calls and clone size come straight from that table; D and trimming were deduced from the DNA. The sample consists of hundreds of thousands of clones, 85% to 95% of them appearing once. A note on this clone: Its antigen is as yet unknown.

This receptor was identified in a woman aged 30 to 39 in good health. V usage is TRBV4-2 and J usage is TRBJ1-2, with D possibly matching TRBD1 (5 bases). Sequenced input: naive CD8+ T cells sorted from blood. CDR3 nucleotide sequence: TGTGCCAGCAGCCAAGAAGGGGCAGGGACCTACGACTATGGCTACACCTTC. Encoded protein: CASSQEGAGTYDYGYTF.